A single sample gave rise to the 18 T cell receptor beta chains below, sequenced in a study of cytomegalovirus exposure and HLA in healthy donors. PCR was performed using 60 Vbeta and 13 Jbeta primers. Libraries were prepared by immunoSEQ multiplex PCR; TCRdb keeps only in-frame clonotypes and omits some of them. The table lists about 200,000 clones, about four fifths of them singletons, with roughly 0.097% in the top ten. Input material: PBMCs. The receptor source for this set is a boy aged 2 to 10 in good health and CMV-seronegative.

The chain recombines TRBV13 with TRBJ2-2, with 11 bases that match TRBD1. The V gene's germline CDR1 is PRHDT and CDR2 FYEKMQ (reference sequence). V lost 5 bases, J lost 6 bases, and 2 bases stayed unmatched. This CDR3 has 14 residues. The CDR3: CASSPDRGPGELFF. The CDR3 coding sequence is TGTGCCAGCAGCCCGGACAGGGGGCCCGGGGAGCTGTTTTTT.

This clone appeared a few times. This sequence joins TRBV11-2 and TRBJ1-2; D gene uncertain. This CDR3 spans 14 amino acids. CDR1 and CDR2 from the germline V gene are SGHAT and FQNNGV. Trimming cost V 5 bases and J 2 bases, with 12 bases left between them. The CDR3 sequence is CASSLNTANYGYTF. CDR3 nucleotide sequence: TGTGCCAGCAGCCTAAATACAGCAAACTATGGCTACACCTTC.

This chain uses TRBV27 with TRBJ1-3, with D perhaps TRBD1 (5 bases). Germline CDR1 is MNHEY and CDR2 is SMNVEV (reference sequence). V gave up 1 base and J gave up 0 bases, with 13 bases separating them. The CDR3 runs 17 residues. CDR3 sequence (DNA): TGTGCCAGCAGTTTATTTCCCCCAGGGCACTCTGGAAACACCATATATTTT. This sequence encodes CASSLFPPGHSGNTIYF.

The V and J genes are TRBV19 and TRBJ2-1; D gene unclear. The V gene's germline CDR1 is LNHDA and CDR2 SQIVND (reference sequence). This CDR3 contains 14 residues. The V gene lost 2 bases and the J gene lost 7 bases, with 12 bases spanning the gap. In DNA form, the CDR3 reads TGTGCCAGTAGTATAAATTTGAGTCCTAATGAGCAGTTCTTC. It is translated as CASSINLSPNEQFF.

This chain connects TRBV11-2 to TRBJ1-1, with 8 bases identical to TRBD1. The length of the CDR3 is 15 residues. Germline V gene sequence: CDR1 SGHAT, CDR2 FQNNGV. Germline trimming cut 1 base from V and 2 bases from J; bases unmatched to any gene: 3. The CDR3 DNA reads TGTGCCAGCAGCTTAGGCGGGACAGGAAACACTGAAGCTTTCTTT. It encodes CASSLGGTGNTEAFF.

The rearrangement joins TRBV27 to TRBJ2-2; D unresolved. Trimming shortened V by 2 bases and J by 1 base, and 11 bases separated the two germline ends. Germline V CDR1 and CDR2: MNHEY, SMNVEV (reference sequence). The CDR3 has 16 residues. The CDR3 bases are TGTGCCAGCAGTTTAGTCTCCCAGCGGAACACCGGGGAGCTGTTTTTT. Translated, it gives CASSLVSQRNTGELFF.

This clone showed up just once. V gene TRBV5-4 combines with J gene TRBJ2-3; no definite D call. Per the germline V gene, CDR1 is SGHNT and CDR2 is YYREEE (reference sequence). Deletions cut 2 bases from V and 2 bases from J, with 12 bases between. This CDR3 has 15 amino acids. In DNA form, the CDR3 reads TGTGCCAGCAGCTTCGTTCGGTCCTCCACAGATACGCAGTATTTT. Translation: CASSFVRSSTDTQYF.

CDR3 coding DNA: TGTGCCAGCTCACCGAACCGGGACAACAATGAGCAGTTCTTC. This sequence encodes CASSPNRDNNEQFF. The gene calls are TRBV18 and TRBJ2-1; the D gene is possibly TRBD1 (6 bases). Trimming pared 3 bases from V and 5 bases from J, leaving 11 bases between. This CDR3 comprises 14 residues. Germline V gives CDR1 KGHSH, CDR2 LQKENI.

The chain carries TRBV30 and TRBJ1-6; TRBD1 is a possible D gene (5 bases). This CDR3 contains 13 residues. CDR1 is GTSNPN and CDR2 is SVGIG in the germline V gene (reference sequence). The germline V and J ends were trimmed by 0 bases and 5 bases, with 5 bases remaining between them. CDR3 loop: CAWSVGHNSPLHF. The CDR3 DNA sequence: TGTGCCTGGAGTGTGGGGCATAATTCACCCCTCCACTTT.

This clone appeared a few times. The gene calls are TRBV2 and TRBJ1-4; 8 nucleotides line up with TRBD1. V lost 6 bases to trimming and J lost 7 bases; unmatched junction nucleotides: 10. The CDR3 extends over 15 amino acids. Germline loops: CDR1 SNHLY, CDR2 FYNNEI. CDR3: CASRVWTGRGEKLFF. The CDR3 bases are TGTGCCAGCAGAGTTTGGACAGGGAGGGGTGAAAAACTGTTTTTT.

The V and J genes are TRBV7-2 and TRBJ2-3; maybe TRBD2 (5 bases). V shed 4 bases and J shed 0 bases, with 17 bases lying between them. In germline, CDR1 is SGHTA, CDR2 FQGNSA. There are 17 residues in the CDR3. The CDR3 loop is CASSWKRGWTSTDTQYF. As DNA, the CDR3 is TGTGCCAGCAGCTGGAAGCGAGGTTGGACTAGCACAGATACGCAGTATTTT.

This sequence joins TRBV7-9 and TRBJ2-1, with D uncertain. The CDR3 has 16 amino acids. V lost 3 bases and J lost 4, with 16 bases in between. Germline V gene data show CDR1 as SEHNR and CDR2 as FQNEAQ (reference sequence). The CDR3 sequence: CASSFLEVGQYNEQFF. CDR3 nucleotide sequence: TGTGCCAGCAGCTTTTTGGAAGTTGGGCAGTACAATGAGCAGTTCTTC.

The chain uses TRBV9 and TRBJ1-2; no reliable D call. The V end was cut by 0 bases, the J end by 4 bases, with 13 bases between. Germline CDR1 reads SGDLS; CDR2 reads YYNGEE. The CDR3 loop spans 15 amino acids. As DNA, the CDR3 is TGTGCCAGCAGCGTAGCAGGCAGTCAGACCTATGGCTACACCTTC. It is translated as CASSVAGSQTYGYTF.

Of note for this clone: Other DNA sequences within the sample encode an identical CDR3. This chain uses TRBV6-5 with TRBJ1-2; the match to TRBD1 covers 10 bases. After removal of 0 bases from V and 4 bases from J, the junction contained 2 bases not matched to a gene. The CDR3 runs to 15 residues. Per germline, CDR1 MNHEY and CDR2 SVGAGI. CDR3 residues: CASSYSTGGGYGYTF. Here the CDR3 DNA reads TGTGCCAGCAGTTACTCGACAGGGGGCGGCTATGGCTACACCTTC.

The chain recombines TRBV18 with TRBJ1-2; 9 bases align to TRBD1. Per germline, CDR1 KGHSH and CDR2 LQKENI. This CDR3 has 15 residues. V was pared by 3 bases and J by 4 bases, with 6 bases of the junction left unmatched. The CDR3 bases are TGTGCCAGCTCACCGACTACAGGGGGCCTCTATGGCTACACCTTC. Amino acid sequence: CASSPTTGGLYGYTF.

The J gene is TRBJ1-2, the V gene TRBV7-9; D gene uncertain. CDR1 and CDR2 from the germline V gene are SEHNR and FQNEAQ (reference sequence). This CDR3 is 16 amino acids long. The V gene lost 5 bases and the J gene lost 3 bases, with 19 bases spanning the gap. CDR3 in DNA: TGTGCCAGCAGCCTAAACCCGACCGACCGGGACTATGGCTACACCTTC. Its protein product is CASSLNPTDRDYGYTF.

This clone was detected only once. The chain is built from TRBV4-2 and TRBJ2-7, with 7 bases lining up with TRBD1. The CDR3 totals 16 residues. In germline, CDR1 is LGHNA, CDR2 YNFKEQ. V was pared by 4 bases and J by 2 bases, with 11 bases of the junction left unmatched. CDR3 sequence (DNA): TGTGCCAGCAGCCCCCGACAGGGTTCGGGTCCCTACGAGCAGTACTTC. This gives the protein CASSPRQGSGPYEQYF.

This chain joins TRBV6-5 and TRBJ1-2; D remains ambiguous. The CDR3 loop spans 13 amino acids. With 0 bases removed from V and 8 bases from J, the gap between germline ends came to 10 bases. Germline V CDR1 and CDR2: MNHEY, SVGAGI. The CDR3 sequence is CASSYSGSGGYTF. The CDR3 nucleotides are TGTGCCAGCAGTTACTCGGGGAGCGGCGGCTACACCTTC.